This T cell receptor beta chain comes out of a study of T cell responses to AZD1222 COVID-19 vaccine. Overall study findings and caveats: Donors were mostly white British, more females; clonal diversity possibly underestimated.

The germline V gene encodes CDR1 MNHEY and CDR2 SMNVEV (reference sequence). Trimming removed 6 bases from V and 5 bases from J; junction bases left unmatched: 11. This CDR3 is built from 17 residues. Assay used: immunoSEQ multiplex PCR; TCRdb lists only in-frame clones, some missing. The sample lists about 140,000 clones; 80% to 95% were seen once. In this sample, this clone turned up once. Its antigen is undetermined. This receptor was identified in an adult in good health. V gene TRBV27 combines with J gene TRBJ1-6; 9 bases are a match to TRBD1. Sequences were derived from peripheral blood, sampled on day 0 of AZD1222 vaccination. The CDR3 DNA reads as TGTGCCAGCAGCCTATTAGGGACAGGGCTAAATAATTCACCCCTCCACTTT. As protein: CASSLLGTGLNNSPLHF.